The rows below give T cell receptor beta chains drawn from one sample of a study of shared clonotypes between healthy human individuals. Here immunoSEQ multiplex PCR was the method, and the copy in TCRdb shows in-frame clones only, minus some. Altogether hundreds of thousands of clones are present, around 96% being singletons, with the ten largest covering roughly 0.1%. The sequenced sample consisted of naive CD8+ T cells sorted from blood. The receptor set was obtained from a woman in her 30s in good health. CDR3s include the opening cysteine and the closing phenylalanine or tryptophan. A D gene is named only where the DNA matches it firmly. Expanded clones get a size class; other rows say once, few or many, or leave the size out.

J gene: TRBJ2-1
D gene: TRBD2
CDR3 length: 15
clone size: NA
V gene: TRBV2
CDR3 DNA: TGTGCCAGCGGATCAGCGGGAGGGTTCTACAATGAGCAGTTCTTC
CDR3 protein: CASGSAGGFYNEQFF

J gene: TRBJ2-7
D gene: TRBD2
CDR3 length: 13
clone size: NA
V gene: TRBV4-1
CDR3 DNA: TGCGCCAGCAGCCGGGCGGGGGGGGACGAGCAGTACTTC
CDR3 protein: CASSRAGGDEQYF

J gene: TRBJ2-1
D gene: NA
CDR3 length: 15
clone size: NA
V gene: TRBV28
CDR3 DNA: TGTGCCAGCAGTTTATATAGCGGAGACTACAATGAGCAGTTCTTC
CDR3 protein: CASSLYSGDYNEQFF

J gene: TRBJ1-3
D gene: NA
CDR3 length: 15
clone size: NA
V gene: TRBV7-9
CDR3 DNA: TGTGCCAGCAGCTTAGACAGATACTCTGGAAACACCATATATTTT
CDR3 protein: CASSLDRYSGNTIYF

J gene: TRBJ2-7
D gene: NA
CDR3 length: 15
clone size: NA
V gene: TRBV7-6
CDR3 DNA: TGTGCCAGCAGCTTAGCGGGCAGGGGATCCTACGAGCAGTACTTC
CDR3 protein: CASSLAGRGSYEQYF

J gene: TRBJ2-7
D gene: TRBD2
CDR3 length: 15
clone size: NA
V gene: TRBV6-5
CDR3 DNA: TGTGCCAGCAGGGTGACTAGCGGGAGCTCCTACGAGCAGTACTTC
CDR3 protein: CASRVTSGSSYEQYF

J gene: TRBJ2-1
D gene: NA
CDR3 length: 17
clone size: NA
V gene: TRBV7-9
CDR3 DNA: TGTGCCAGCAGCTTAAACCCCAGGTTTCCTCCCAACAATGAGCAGTTCTTC
CDR3 protein: CASSLNPRFPPNNEQFF

J gene: TRBJ1-3
D gene: NA
CDR3 length: 15
clone size: NA
V gene: TRBV2
CDR3 DNA: TGTGCCAGCACCCTGACAGTTCGCTCTGGAAACACCATATATTTT
CDR3 protein: CASTLTVRSGNTIYF

J gene: TRBJ2-7
D gene: NA
CDR3 length: 13
clone size: NA
V gene: TRBV14
CDR3 DNA: TGTGCCAGCAGCTCATATTCGACCTACGAGCAGTACTTC
CDR3 protein: CASSSYSTYEQYF

J gene: TRBJ2-1
D gene: NA
CDR3 length: 15
clone size: NA
V gene: TRBV21-1
CDR3 DNA: TGTGCCAGCAGCACCCGACAGGGCCCGAGCAATGAGCAGTTCTTC
CDR3 protein: CASSTRQGPSNEQFF

J gene: TRBJ2-5
D gene: NA
CDR3 length: 13
clone size: NA
V gene: TRBV28
CDR3 DNA: TGTGCCAGCAGCCCAGTACCCGGGGAGACCCAGTACTTC
CDR3 protein: CASSPVPGETQYF

J gene: TRBJ2-6
D gene: NA
CDR3 length: 15
clone size: NA
V gene: TRBV7-9
CDR3 DNA: TGTGCCAGCAGCTTGAACCCTTCTGGGGCCAACGTCCTGACTTTC
CDR3 protein: CASSLNPSGANVLTF

J gene: TRBJ1-3
D gene: NA
CDR3 length: 15
clone size: NA
V gene: TRBV9
CDR3 DNA: TGTGCCAGCAGCGCAGGGGATGACTCTGGAAACACCATATATTTT
CDR3 protein: CASSAGDDSGNTIYF

J gene: TRBJ2-3
D gene: TRBD2
CDR3 length: 16
clone size: NA
V gene: TRBV27
CDR3 DNA: TGTGCCAGCAGTTTATTACTAGCGGGGGGCACAGATACGCAGTATTTT
CDR3 protein: CASSLLLAGGTDTQYF

J gene: TRBJ2-7
D gene: TRBD2
CDR3 length: 14
clone size: NA
V gene: TRBV15
CDR3 DNA: TGTGCCACCAGCAGAGAGGGGGGGATCCACGAGCAGTACTTC
CDR3 protein: CATSREGGIHEQYF

J gene: TRBJ2-3
D gene: NA
CDR3 length: 12
clone size: NA
V gene: TRBV4-1
CDR3 DNA: TGCGCCAGCAGCCCCGAAGCGGATACGCAGTATTTT
CDR3 protein: CASSPEADTQYF

J gene: TRBJ2-2
D gene: TRBD1
CDR3 length: 15
clone size: NA
V gene: TRBV19
CDR3 DNA: TGTGCCAGTAGTCCGGGACAGGGGGTCTCCGGGGAGCTGTTTTTT
CDR3 protein: CASSPGQGVSGELFF

J gene: TRBJ2-2
D gene: TRBD1
CDR3 length: 14
clone size: once
V gene: TRBV13
CDR3 DNA: TGTGCCAGTATGCCGGGACAGGGGTTCGGGGAGCTGTTTTTT
CDR3 protein: CASMPGQGFGELFF

J gene: TRBJ1-2
D gene: TRBD1
CDR3 length: 14
clone size: NA
V gene: TRBV5-4
CDR3 DNA: TGTGCCAGCAGACCCGGGACAGGGGCCTATGGCTACACCTTC
CDR3 protein: CASRPGTGAYGYTF

J gene: TRBJ2-3
D gene: TRBD2
CDR3 length: 12
clone size: NA
V gene: TRBV11-2
CDR3 DNA: TGTGCCAGCAGCTTCGGGGGGGATACGCAGTATTTT
CDR3 protein: CASSFGGDTQYF

J gene: TRBJ2-7
D gene: NA
CDR3 length: 13
clone size: NA
V gene: TRBV7-9
CDR3 DNA: TGTGCCAGCAGCTCTGGGCGGAACTACGAGCAGTACTTC
CDR3 protein: CASSSGRNYEQYF

J gene: TRBJ2-7
D gene: NA
CDR3 length: 15
clone size: NA
V gene: TRBV4-1
CDR3 DNA: TGCGCCAGCAGCCAATATGAGTTGGGGGTCATCGAGCAGTACTTC
CDR3 protein: CASSQYELGVIEQYF

J gene: TRBJ1-5
D gene: NA
CDR3 length: 14
clone size: once
V gene: TRBV7-8
CDR3 DNA: TGTGCCAGCAGCTTAAGGGGGTCCGGTCAGCCCCAGCATTTT
CDR3 protein: CASSLRGSGQPQHF

J gene: TRBJ2-3
D gene: TRBD2
CDR3 length: 15
clone size: once
V gene: TRBV15
CDR3 DNA: TGTGCCACCAGCGCCCGGGGTAGCGGGCTAGATACGCAGTATTTT
CDR3 protein: CATSARGSGLDTQYF

J gene: TRBJ1-4
D gene: NA
CDR3 length: 16
clone size: NA
V gene: TRBV28
CDR3 DNA: TGTGCCAGCACCCTCCGAAGCGGGGGGTCTGGCGAAAAACTGTTTTTT
CDR3 protein: CASTLRSGGSGEKLFF

J gene: TRBJ2-1
D gene: NA
CDR3 length: 11
clone size: NA
V gene: TRBV2
CDR3 DNA: TGTGCCAGCAGTGAGGGGGCTGAGCAGTTCTTC
CDR3 protein: CASSEGAEQFF

J gene: TRBJ1-1
D gene: TRBD1
CDR3 length: 15
clone size: NA
V gene: TRBV19
CDR3 DNA: TGTGCCAGCGAGGGCTTACAGGGGGCAGGAACTGAAGCTTTCTTT
CDR3 protein: CASEGLQGAGTEAFF

J gene: TRBJ1-2
D gene: NA
CDR3 length: 14
clone size: NA
V gene: TRBV29-1
CDR3 DNA: TGCAGCGTTGTACGGCTCGGGGACGGGGGCGGCTACACCTTC
CDR3 protein: CSVVRLGDGGGYTF

J gene: TRBJ2-1
D gene: TRBD2
CDR3 length: 15
clone size: NA
V gene: TRBV19
CDR3 DNA: TGTGCCAGTAGTATAGGCTCCGCGGGAGTACGCGAGCAGTTCTTC
CDR3 protein: CASSIGSAGVREQFF